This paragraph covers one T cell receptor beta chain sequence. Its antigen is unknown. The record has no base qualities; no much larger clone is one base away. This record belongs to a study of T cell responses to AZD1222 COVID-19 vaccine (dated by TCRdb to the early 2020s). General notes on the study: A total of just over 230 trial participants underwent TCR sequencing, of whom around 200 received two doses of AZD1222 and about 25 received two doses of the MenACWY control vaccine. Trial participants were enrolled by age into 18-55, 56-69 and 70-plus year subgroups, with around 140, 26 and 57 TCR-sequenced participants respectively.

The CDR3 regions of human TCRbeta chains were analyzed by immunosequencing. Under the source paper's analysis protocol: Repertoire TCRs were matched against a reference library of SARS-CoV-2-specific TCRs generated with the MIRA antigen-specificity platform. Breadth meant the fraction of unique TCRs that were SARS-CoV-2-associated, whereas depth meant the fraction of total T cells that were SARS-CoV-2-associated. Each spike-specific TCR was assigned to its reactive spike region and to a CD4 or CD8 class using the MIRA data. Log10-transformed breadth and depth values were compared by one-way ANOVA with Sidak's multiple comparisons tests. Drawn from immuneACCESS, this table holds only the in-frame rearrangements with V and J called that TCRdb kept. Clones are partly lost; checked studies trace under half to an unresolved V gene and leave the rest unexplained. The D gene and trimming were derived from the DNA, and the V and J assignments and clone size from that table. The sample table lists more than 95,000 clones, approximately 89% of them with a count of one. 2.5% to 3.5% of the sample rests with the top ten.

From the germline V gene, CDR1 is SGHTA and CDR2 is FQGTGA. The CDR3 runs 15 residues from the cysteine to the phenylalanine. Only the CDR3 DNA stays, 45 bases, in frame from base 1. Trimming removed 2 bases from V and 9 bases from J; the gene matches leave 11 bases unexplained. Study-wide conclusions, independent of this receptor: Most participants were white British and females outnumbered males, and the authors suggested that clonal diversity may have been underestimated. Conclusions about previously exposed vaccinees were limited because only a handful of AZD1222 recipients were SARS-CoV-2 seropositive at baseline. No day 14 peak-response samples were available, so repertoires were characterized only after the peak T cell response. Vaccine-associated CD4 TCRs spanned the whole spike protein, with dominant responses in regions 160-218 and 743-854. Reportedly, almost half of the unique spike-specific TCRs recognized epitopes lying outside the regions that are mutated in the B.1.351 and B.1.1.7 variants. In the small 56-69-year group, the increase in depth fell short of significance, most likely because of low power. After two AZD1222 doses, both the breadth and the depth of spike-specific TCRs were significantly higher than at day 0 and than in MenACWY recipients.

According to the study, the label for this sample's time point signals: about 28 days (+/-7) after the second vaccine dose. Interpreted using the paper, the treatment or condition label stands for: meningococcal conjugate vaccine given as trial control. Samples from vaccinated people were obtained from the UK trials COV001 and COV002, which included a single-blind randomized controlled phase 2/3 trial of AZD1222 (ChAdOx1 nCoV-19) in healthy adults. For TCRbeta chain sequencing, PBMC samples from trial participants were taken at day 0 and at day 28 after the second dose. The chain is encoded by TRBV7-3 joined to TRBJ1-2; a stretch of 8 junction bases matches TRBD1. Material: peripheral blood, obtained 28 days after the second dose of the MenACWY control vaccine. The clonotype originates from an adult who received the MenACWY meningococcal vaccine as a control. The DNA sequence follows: TGTGCCAGCAGCTTAGAGAGTGGGACAGGTGGTAGCTACACCTTC. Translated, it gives CASSLESGTGGSYTF.